The entry below describes one T cell receptor (beta chain). TCRdb's table, derived via immunoSEQ multiplex PCR, lists solely in-frame clones and lacks some. Among 150,000 to 200,000 clones listed, roughly 84% were seen once. This sample stems from a study of blood T cell repertoires in COVID-19. Germline V CDR1 and CDR2: SGHRS, YFSETQ. The CDR3 is 15 residues long. Between the trimmed V and J ends, which lost 3 bases and 4 bases, there was a span of 14 bases. Membership in each cohort depended on participant-reported clinical history. This rearrangement joins TRBV5-1 to TRBJ2-1; tentatively, D is TRBD1 (6 bases). The receptor's source is a woman between 50 and 59 years old who had recovered from COVID-19. Sequenced sample: PBMCs or T cells enriched from blood (not recorded which). The CDR3 protein is CASSSLSGEYNEQFF. The CDR3 bases are TGCGCCAGCAGCTCCCTCTCAGGGGAGTACAATGAGCAGTTCTTC.